This TCR beta chain comes out of a study of cytomegalovirus exposure and HLA in healthy donors (dated by TCRdb to 2016 to 2017). Broadly, across the study: A later analysis indicated that the roughly 120 validation repertoires were generated on the platform also employed for the 720 or so repertoires of the first cohort. The study aimed to test whether signatures of past pathogen exposure could be identified by cataloging public T cell receptors. A separate validation cohort of roughly 130 different subjects was used in addition to the roughly 620-subject first cohort. The study combined high-throughput TCR immunosequencing, statistical association of individual TCRs with disease status, and machine learning to predict cytomegalovirus infection status.

In regard to this clone: Its antigen is not yet known. No base quality values were provided; no much bigger clone lies one nucleotide off.

Donors formed part of the validation cohort, which comprised 120 subjects and was distinct from the first cohort of several hundred subjects. The library was prepared using the immunoSEQ multiplex PCR assay. In the source study's methods: A statistical classification framework was developed to diagnose cytomegalovirus status using the catalog of TCR beta chain sequences. Entries here come from immuneACCESS through TCRdb and include only in-frame sequences with V and J called. Some clones fail to appear in such tables; in the studies checked, an unresolved V gene covers under half of the shortfall, and the cause of the remainder is unknown. The V and J calls and the clone size are those of that table, but D and trimming were determined from the DNA. This sample holds over 150,000 clones; 95% to 97% were observed only once. About 0.89% of the sample is taken by the ten largest. Points the paper makes about the study in general: The authors suggested that the approach could potentially be generalized to other disease states and immunological phenotypes. In the study, about 150 TCR beta chains were listed as associated with cytomegalovirus. Most TCR sequences were seen in very few donors, while some public TCRs were found in many individuals. A later analysis lacked HLA typing for the validation cohort, so it scored co-occurrence in that cohort across all 130 or so repertoires. In vitro tests confirmed that a few of the cytomegalovirus-associated TCR beta chains recognize cytomegalovirus antigens. Subsequent analysis determined that TCRs grouped into clusters in the first cohort also showed a tendency toward co-occurrence across the 130 or so validation repertoires, and about 93% of cluster scores exceeded 0. The classifier was reported to diagnose cytomegalovirus status with high specificity and sensitivity in both the original and validation cohorts.

The sequence was collected from a woman younger than 30 in good health and CMV-seronegative. The sequenced sample was PBMCs.

The CDR3 protein is CASRKAGDTQYF. DNA sequence: TGTGCCAGTAGGAAAGCGGGCGATACGCAGTATTTT. The chain employs TRBV19 and TRBJ2-3, and the D gene may be TRBD2, 6 bases matching. The CDR3 measures 12 amino acids from cysteine to phenylalanine. Only the CDR3 DNA is retained, 36 bases long and in frame from the first base. Relative to germline, V is 6 bases shorter and J is 6 bases shorter, with 10 bases between their ends. According to the germline V gene (reference sequence), CDR1 reads LNHDA and CDR2 reads SQIVND.